A selection of T cell receptor beta chains follows, all from one sample in a study of blood T cell dynamics during melanoma immunotherapy. Repertoires were generated with immunoSEQ multiplex PCR, while TCRdb's copy carries only in-frame clones and drops some. The sample consists of 15,000 to 20,000 clones, approximately 91% of them appearing once. Sequences were derived from blood, sampled from a patient treated with checkpoint blockade. These receptor sequences come from a human donor with melanoma. Each CDR3 is given with its conserved first and last residue. The order of the fields is D gene, clone size, V gene, J gene, CDR3 DNA, CDR3 protein. D genes are given only for firm matches. Where a row states a size, it is once, few, many or the class of an expanded clone; other rows omit it.

TRBD2	.	TRBV4-1	TRBJ2-5	TGCGCCAGCAGCCAAGGGTCGACTAGCGGGGGGGGAGAGACCCAGTACTTC	CASSQGSTSGGGETQYF
.	.	TRBV2	TRBJ2-7	TGTGCCATAATTCTCCCGGTCAACGAGCAGTACTTC	CAIILPVNEQYF
.	.	TRBV5-1	TRBJ2-3	TGCGCCAGCAGCGTCTTAGGGGGGGCCGTTGTCACAGATACGCAGTATTTT	CASSVLGGAVVTDTQYF
.	.	TRBV12-5	TRBJ2-4	TGTGCTAGTGGTTTGGAACCGATCAAAAACATTCAGTACTTC	CASGLEPIKNIQYF
TRBD2	.	TRBV19	TRBJ2-7	TGTGCCAGTAGTAGGGAGGGCGGCTACGAGCAGTACTTC	CASSREGGYEQYF
TRBD2	.	TRBV18	TRBJ2-7	TGTGCCAGCTCACCACCTCGGGGGGGTCAGCCGAGCTCCTACGAGCAGTACTTC	CASSPPRGGQPSSYEQYF
.	.	TRBV27	TRBJ2-7	TGTGCCAGCAGCCTTGGGTTCAGCGGGCCCTACGAGCAGTACTTC	CASSLGFSGPYEQYF
.	once	TRBV29-1	TRBJ2-7	TGCAGCGTTGGGGGCGAGAGGCAGGGGAGCTCCTACGAGCAGTACTTC	CSVGGERQGSSYEQYF
TRBD1	.	TRBV29-1	TRBJ2-7	TGCAGCGTCGCTGGACAGGGCTACGAGCAGTACTTC	CSVAGQGYEQYF
.	few	TRBV9	TRBJ1-6	TGTGCCTCCGCTGGGGGGACTAATTCACCCCTCCACTTT	CASAGGTNSPLHF
.	.	TRBV2	TRBJ1-2	TGTGCCAGCAGCAGTTCGAACTATGGCTACACCTTC	CASSSSNYGYTF
TRBD1	.	TRBV5-6	TRBJ1-1	TGTGCCAGCAGGGGCGACAGGGGAGTCACTGAAGCTTTCTTT	CASRGDRGVTEAFF
TRBD1	.	TRBV7-2	TRBJ2-7	TGTGCCAGCAGTCTACAGGGGTGGGAGCAGTACTTC	CASSLQGWEQYF
.	.	TRBV7-8	TRBJ1-5	TGTGCCAGCAGCTTATTCGGCAATCAGCCCCAGCATTTT	CASSLFGNQPQHF
.	few	TRBV27	TRBJ1-5	TGTGCCAGCAGTTTATCGTCGTCTCCGGGGCAGCCCCAGCATTTT	CASSLSSSPGQPQHF
TRBD2	.	TRBV11-1	TRBJ2-3	TGTGCCAGCAGCTTACAACTAGCGGTTAGCACAGATACGCAGTATTTT	CASSLQLAVSTDTQYF
TRBD2	.	TRBV29-1	TRBJ2-7	TGCAGCGTTGTTCAGCGGGAGTCAGCCTACGAGCAGTACTTC	CSVVQRESAYEQYF
.	.	TRBV10-3	TRBJ2-1	TGTGCCATCAGTGATCAGGGCGATGAGCAGTTCTTC	CAISDQGDEQFF
TRBD1	.	TRBV5-8	TRBJ2-2	TGTGCCAGCAGCTTGGACAGGGGGTTAGCCGGGGAGCTGTTTTTT	CASSLDRGLAGELFF
TRBD2	.	TRBV11-3	TRBJ2-1	TGTGCCAGCAGCTTGGGGACTAGCGGGTCGCATGAGCAGTTCTTC	CASSLGTSGSHEQFF
.	.	TRBV7-9	TRBJ1-6	TGTGCCAGCAGCTTACGGGGCTCCTCGAGCTCCTATAATTCACCCCTCCACTTT	CASSLRGSSSSYNSPLHF
TRBD2	.	TRBV7-9	TRBJ2-2	TGTGCCAGCAGCCACTATGTGGGACTAGCGGGGGTTGACACCGGGGAGCTGTTTTTT	CASSHYVGLAGVDTGELFF
TRBD1	.	TRBV29-1	TRBJ1-1	TGCAGCGCCATCGGACAGGGCTTGGCTATGAACACTGAAGCTTTCTTT	CSAIGQGLAMNTEAFF
TRBD2	.	TRBV19	TRBJ2-3	TGTGCCAGTAGTCCAGGACGACTAGCGGGAGGGACGGATACGCAGTATTTT	CASSPGRLAGGTDTQYF
.	once	TRBV7-2	TRBJ2-2	TGTGCCAGCAGCTTAGTCCCGGCCACCGGGGAGCTGTTTTTT	CASSLVPATGELFF
.	.	TRBV2	TRBJ1-5	TGTGCCAGCAGTGGTGAGGGGGGTAGCAATCAGCCCCAGCATTTT	CASSGEGGSNQPQHF
.	.	TRBV9	TRBJ1-1	TGTGCCAGCAGCGTAGGTGGTGCGAACACTGAAGCTTTCTTT	CASSVGGANTEAFF
TRBD2	.	TRBV7-9	TRBJ2-5	TGTGCCAGCAGCTTACCTAGCGGGATTCAAGAGACCCAGTACTTC	CASSLPSGIQETQYF
TRBD1	.	TRBV30	TRBJ1-2	TGTGCCTGGAGCCAGGGGGTCCATGGCTACACCTTC	CAWSQGVHGYTF
TRBD1	.	TRBV5-1	TRBJ1-2	TGCGCCAGCAGCTTGGGGACAGGGCTGTATGGCTACACCTTC	CASSLGTGLYGYTF
TRBD1	.	TRBV18	TRBJ2-3	TGTGCCAGCTCAACGGACAGGGGGCCCACAGATACGCAGTATTTT	CASSTDRGPTDTQYF
.	.	TRBV29-1	TRBJ2-1	TGCAGCGTTGCGCGGGATGGGGGGAATGAGCAGTTCTTC	CSVARDGGNEQFF
.	.	TRBV15	TRBJ1-2	TGTGCCACCAGCTTAGGGGATGGCTACACCTTC	CATSLGDGYTF
TRBD1	.	TRBV7-8	TRBJ1-5	TGTGCCAGCAGCTTGCTACAGGGGGCGTTGAGCCAGCCCCAGCATTTT	CASSLLQGALSQPQHF
.	.	TRBV9	TRBJ2-2	TGTGCCAGCAGCGTAGATGGAAAAAAGGCGGGGGAGCTGTTTTTT	CASSVDGKKAGELFF
.	.	TRBV7-2	TRBJ2-2	TGTGCCAGCAGCTTAGGCGGGGAGTCCACCGGGGAGCTGTTTTTT	CASSLGGESTGELFF
TRBD2	once	TRBV4-2	TRBJ2-3	TGTGCCAGCAGCCAAGGCCCTAGCGGGGGCACAGATACGCAGTATTTT	CASSQGPSGGTDTQYF
.	.	TRBV10-2	TRBJ2-5	TGCGCCAGCAGGTCGGACAGTCTTGCCCAGTACTTC	CASRSDSLAQYF
.	.	TRBV28	TRBJ2-7	TGTGCCAGCAGACCTCATCGCCGATCAGGGGAGGGCTACGAGCAGTACTTC	CASRPHRRSGEGYEQYF
.	.	TRBV27	TRBJ2-6	TGTGCCAGCAGTAGCACGAGACAGTCTGGGGCCAACGTCCTGACTTTC	CASSSTRQSGANVLTF
TRBD2	once	TRBV29-1	TRBJ2-2	TGCAGCGTCAGCGGGGCGGGAGGGGTTACCGGGGAGCTGTTTTTT	CSVSGAGGVTGELFF
.	.	TRBV4-1	TRBJ2-7	TGCGCCAGCAGCCAAGAGGAGACCTACGAGCAGTACTTC	CASSQEETYEQYF
.	.	TRBV7-2	TRBJ2-1	TGTGCCAGCAGCTTGACGGGGTACAATGAGCAGTTCTTC	CASSLTGYNEQFF
.	once	TRBV7-9	TRBJ1-2	TGTGCCAGCAGCCAAGGAGCCTATGGCTACACCTTC	CASSQGAYGYTF
.	.	TRBV27	TRBJ2-7	TGTGCCAGCAGCCTCGCGGGGTACACGGTCTACGAGCAGTACTTC	CASSLAGYTVYEQYF
.	once	TRBV21-1	TRBJ1-4	.	CASSKGVVALMKNCFF
TRBD1	.	TRBV27	TRBJ1-1	TGTGCCAGCAGTTTAGGCGTCCCCGGGACAGGGGATACGTGGACTGAAGCTTTCTTT	CASSLGVPGTGDTWTEAFF
.	.	TRBV10-3	TRBJ2-1	TGTGCCATCAGTGAGACCAGCGCAAAAAACAATGAGCAGTTCTTC	CAISETSAKNNEQFF
TRBD1	.	TRBV7-9	TRBJ1-2	TGTGCCAGCAGCTTAGATCAGGGGGCCTTCTATGGCTACACCTTC	CASSLDQGAFYGYTF
TRBD2	.	TRBV29-1	TRBJ2-1	TGCAGCGTTGAGGGGGGACTAGAGAGCTACAATGAGCAGTTCTTC	CSVEGGLESYNEQFF
.	.	TRBV9	TRBJ1-1	TGTGCCAGCAGCGTAGGATGGGGTACTGAAGCTTTCTTT	CASSVGWGTEAFF
.	once	TRBV30	TRBJ1-1	TGTGCCTGGCGTGAGAGGACCTACACTGAAGCTTTCTTT	CAWRERTYTEAFF
.	.	TRBV19	TRBJ1-1	TGTGCCAGTAGTATGGTCGGGGGGAGCACTGAAGCTTTCTTT	CASSMVGGSTEAFF
.	.	TRBV7-3	TRBJ1-1	TGTGCCAGCAGCTCCCAGGGTGAACTGGGCACTGAAGCTTTCTTT	CASSSQGELGTEAFF
.	.	TRBV7-2	TRBJ1-4	TGTGCCAGCAGTAAGACAGCAACTAATGAAAAACTGTTTTTT	CASSKTATNEKLFF
.	.	TRBV19	TRBJ1-1	TGTGCCAGTAGTCTCCGGACTGAAGCTTTCTTT	CASSLRTEAFF
TRBD2	.	TRBV2	TRBJ2-1	TGTGCCAGCAGTGCTAAGCGGGGGAACAATGAGCAGTTCTTC	CASSAKRGNNEQFF